The present T cell receptor beta chain was sequenced within a study of OX40 agonist ivuxolimab in advanced cancers. About the study as a whole: The costimulatory receptor OX40 (CD134) was targeted by ivuxolimab, a fully human IgG2 agonistic monoclonal antibody. Intravenous ivuxolimab was administered to patients every 2 weeks at six dose levels: 0.01, 0.1, 0.3, 1.5, 3 and 10 mg/kg. Of the roughly 51 dose-escalation patients, hepatocellular carcinoma was present in approximately 20, melanoma in roughly 15, renal cell carcinoma in 9 and head and neck cancer in 9. In the dose-escalation cohort, around 80% of patients were male, and the mean age was around 65 years with a range of roughly 20 to 85. Patients were allowed to have had prior anti-PD-1, anti-PD-L1 or anti-CTLA-4 therapy, and around 37% of the dose-escalation patients had previously received checkpoint inhibitors. Three dose-escalation patients achieved partial responses, one with hepatocellular carcinoma and two with cutaneous melanoma. The purpose of peripheral TCRbeta sequencing was to test whether ivuxolimab changed TCR sequence diversity and led to clonal T-cell expansion. The paper reports the monotherapy dose-escalation portion (N of about 52 patients) of the phase I ivuxolimab trial. General findings and caveats noted by the study authors: At doses of 0.1 to 3.0 mg/kg, clonal expansion of both CD4+ and CD8+ blood T cells was observed from baseline to week 6. In partial responders in the 0.1-3.0 mg/kg groups, normalized peripheral clonal expansion was found to be among the lowest, especially among CD8+ T cells. After ivuxolimab, expanded clones were on average more numerous among CD8+ T cells than among CD4+ T cells. Antigen specificity was not determined for the clonally expanded peripheral T cells. Low levels of normalized T-cell clonal expansion were also shown by some nonresponding patients.

Genomic DNA was extracted from sorted cells for sequencing of the TCRbeta CDR3 region. TCRbeta CDR3 regions were sequenced using the immunoSEQ Assay. TCRdb re-hosts the immuneACCESS table, in-frame sequences only. Its copies lack some clones; in the studies checked, an unresolved V gene accounts for under half of them, and the cause for the rest is not known. The sample table lists approximately 60,000 clones, around 85% of them with a count of one. Approximately 1% of the sample is in the top ten clones. From cysteine to phenylalanine, the CDR3 is 15 amino acids long. Kept here is only the CDR3 DNA, which spans 45 bases and is read in frame from base 1. For CDR1 and CDR2, the germline V gene lists ENHRY and SYGVKD. The junction shows trimming of 6 bases on V and 0 bases on J, plus 12 bases between the germline ends. Notes on this clone: What antigen it recognizes has not been identified. No base quality values were provided; no much bigger clone lies one nucleotide off.

The trial excluded patients who had a history of autoimmune disease or who were on systemic immunosuppression. Peripheral blood for TCR sequencing was collected from all dose cohorts at baseline, on cycle 4 day 1, and on cycle 7 day 1. The samples were taken from a phase I, first-in-human, multicenter, open-label dose-escalation trial of ivuxolimab. Adults with locally advanced or metastatic melanoma, renal cell, hepatocellular, or head and neck squamous cell carcinoma were enrolled in the trial. Before TCR sequencing, CD4+ T cells and CD8+ T cells from peripheral blood were sorted into separate populations.

The clonotype originates from an adult with an advanced solid tumor such as melanoma, head and neck, liver or kidney cancer. The sequences come from CD4+ or CD8+ T cells sorted from blood, collected in a trial of the OX40 agonist ivuxolimab. The chain links TRBV10-3 with TRBJ2-4; TRBD1 is perhaps the D gene, given 5 matching bases. CDR3 region: CAISDSILAKNIQYF. The base sequence is TGTGCCATCAGCGACAGCATTCTAGCCAAAAACATTCAGTACTTC.